This entry features one TCR beta chain sequence. This sample includes further DNA sequences coding for the same CDR3. The source of the sample is a study of control samples from healthy donors and cancer patients. Generated by immunoSEQ multiplex PCR, the TCRdb table keeps only in-frame clones and is missing some. The sample yields fewer than 120,000 clones, 70% to 90% seen once. Germline assignment: CDR1 MNHEY and CDR2 SMNVEV (reference sequence). V was pared by 3 bases and J by 0 bases, with 6 bases between. The CDR3 is 15 amino acids. This chain uses TRBV27 with TRBJ1-6; the D is unclear. Sequenced input: PBMCs. The TCR sequence derives from a woman aged 55-69 years with lung cancer. CDR3 region: CASSFSSSYNSPLHF. The DNA of the CDR3 is TGTGCCAGCAGTTTCTCTAGCTCCTATAATTCACCCCTCCACTTT.